This T cell receptor (beta chain) stems from a study of prognosis after radiotherapy for stage I lung cancer. Study information: About 5 patients had oligometastatic NSCLC after their primary tumor was surgically resected, and more than eleven patients had newly diagnosed primary stage I lung tumors. Study-wide findings and caveats: Some TCR clones were expanded. Whether these clones were tumor-specific was not determined.

Germline lookup yields CDR1 LNHNV and CDR2 YYDKDF (reference sequence). There are 15 residues in the CDR3. The V and J ends lost 6 bases and 4 bases respectively, with 16 bases between them. Notes on this clonotype: What it binds is not known.

Multiplex PCR, run in two rounds, amplified TCR beta CDR3 from genomic DNA. Gene-specific TRBV and TRBJ primers were used in PCR round one. Each CDR3 protein is one row after TCRdb ran MiXCR on the multiplex PCR reads. This sample has about 14,000 distinct CDR3 sequences, with roughly 27% found just once. Specimen: PBMCs, collected before or after stereotactic body radiation therapy (not recorded which). The origin of this receptor is a donor of 50 years or more with non-small cell lung cancer. The V gene is TRBV15, the J gene TRBJ1-5, with a tentative D call TRBD1 (6 bases). In DNA, the CDR3 is TGTGCCACCAGAGGGGGAACAGGGCCTAATCAGCCCCAGCATTTT. Its translation is CATRGGTGPNQPQHF.